Following are 25 T cell receptor beta chains from one sample sequenced in a study of blood T cell repertoires in COVID-19. Libraries were prepared by immunoSEQ multiplex PCR; TCRdb keeps only in-frame clonotypes and omits some of them. The sample carries roughly 160,000 clones, less than 85% recorded once. Sequencing input: PBMCs or T cells enriched from blood (not recorded which). The source is a man aged 50 or older who had recovered from COVID-19.

The chain uses TRBV15 and TRBJ1-5; TRBD1 is a possible D gene (6 bases). Germline CDR1 and CDR2: LNHNV and YYDKDF (reference sequence). Deletions cut 5 bases from V and 5 bases from J, with 13 bases between. The CDR3 loop spans 14 amino acids. CDR3 protein: CATSGGQTYQPQHF. CDR3 sequence (DNA): TGTGCCACCAGCGGCGGACAGACCTATCAGCCCCAGCATTTT. The full variable domain, with the rest looked up from reference TRBV15 and TRBJ1-5, is DAMVIQNPRYQVTQFGKPVTLSCSQTLNHNVMYWYQQKSSQAPKLLFHYYDKDFNNEADTPDNFQSRRPNTSFCFLDIRSPGLGDTAMYLCATSGGQTYQPQHFGDGTRLSIL.

CDR3 DNA sequence: TGTGCCAGCAGCCCTACACGGGTCGGGGAGCTGTTTTTT. Protein: CASSPTRVGELFF. The chain combines TRBV5-6 with TRBJ2-2, with no clear D. Germline loops: CDR1 SGHDT, CDR2 YYEEEE. V lost 4 bases to trimming and J lost 7 bases, with 11 bases between them. The CDR3 is 13 residues long.

The rearrangement joins TRBV28 to TRBJ2-1, with 9 bases lining up with TRBD2. The CDR3 runs 15 residues. Germline-derived CDR1 and CDR2 are MDHEN and SYDVKM. V was clipped by 7 bases and J by 6 bases; unmatched bases: 10. The CDR3 sequence: CASTLGGRGGNEQFF. CDR3 nucleotide sequence: TGTGCCAGCACCCTCGGGGGGCGGGGGGGCAATGAGCAGTTCTTC.

The V call is TRBV19, the J call TRBJ2-1; D not resolved. Trimming pared 4 bases from V and 0 bases from J, leaving 10 bases between. Germline V gene sequence: CDR1 LNHDA, CDR2 SQIVND (reference sequence). The CDR3 contains 15 residues. CDR3 sequence reads: CASSKYRYSYNEQFF. In DNA form, the CDR3 reads TGTGCCAGTAGTAAATACAGATACTCCTACAATGAGCAGTTCTTC.

The rearrangement uses TRBV29-1 and TRBJ1-1; D perhaps matches TRBD1 (5 bases). The CDR3 has 12 amino acids. The germline CDR1 and CDR2 sequences are SQVTM and ANQGSEA. Trimming shortened V by 6 bases and J by 2 bases, and 10 bases separated the two germline ends. In DNA form, the CDR3 reads TGCAGCGTCATGACAGTTAACACTGAAGCTTTCTTT. It yields the protein CSVMTVNTEAFF.

CDR3 nucleotide sequence: TGCAGCGTTGATACGGGACAGGGTTCCACCTACGAGCAGTACTTC. Residues: CSVDTGQGSTYEQYF. This chain joins TRBV29-1 and TRBJ2-7, with TRBD1 matching over 9 bases. The germline CDR1 and CDR2 sequences are SQVTM and ANQGSEA. This CDR3 has 15 residues. V lost 3 bases, J lost 2 bases, and 8 bases stayed unmatched.

This rearrangement joins TRBV2 to TRBJ1-2; a possible D gene is TRBD1 (6 bases). From germline, CDR1 is SNHLY and CDR2 FYNNEI. The CDR3 spans 14 residues. The V and J ends lost 3 bases and 4 bases respectively, with 12 bases between them. Written as DNA, the CDR3 is TGTGCCAGCAGTGAGAGGGGGAGGGGCTATGGCTACACCTTC. The encoded protein is CASSERGRGYGYTF.

The chain recombines TRBV28 with TRBJ2-7; TRBD2 matches 8 bases. Unmatched junction bases numbered 10, after V lost 10 bases and J lost 2 bases. This CDR3 comprises 14 residues. Germline assignment: CDR1 MDHEN and CDR2 SYDVKM. Written as DNA, the CDR3 is TGTGCCACTTTCGGGGGGGAATTTACCTACGAGCAGTACTTC. Its protein product is CATFGGEFTYEQYF.

The rearrangement uses TRBV7-2 and TRBJ2-5; the D gene is possibly TRBD1 (6 bases). CDR1 SGHTA and CDR2 FQGNSA come from the germline V gene. This CDR3 has 13 amino acids. The ends were cut back, 1 base at V and 5 bases at J, with 8 bases in the middle. CDR3 bases: TGTGCCAGCAGCTTAGGGGGGCGGGAGACCCAGTACTTC. Amino acid sequence: CASSLGGRETQYF. Variable domain in full (rest from reference TRBV7-2 and TRBJ2-5): GAGVSQSPSNKVTEKGKDVELRCDPISGHTALYWYRQSLGQGLEFLIYFQGNSAPDKSGLPSDRFSAERTGGSVSTLTIQRTQQEDSAVYLCASSLGGRETQYFGPGTRLLVL.

The gene calls are TRBV5-1 and TRBJ2-1, with a possible D match to TRBD1 (5 bases). Germline CDR1 is SGHRS and CDR2 is YFSETQ. The V and J ends lost 4 bases and 5 bases respectively, with 16 bases between them. This CDR3 is built from 15 residues. The CDR3 coding sequence is TGCGCCAGCAGCATCGCCAGGGTGCAGGACAATGAGCAGTTCTTC. It translates to CASSIARVQDNEQFF. The full variable domain, its missing parts supplied by reference TRBV5-1 and TRBJ2-1, is KAGVTQTPRYLIKTRGQQVTLSCSPISGHRSVSWYQQTPGQGLQFLFEYFSETQRNKGNFPGRFSGRQFSNSRSEMNVSTLELGDSALYLCASSIARVQDNEQFFGPGTRLTVL.

The chain employs TRBV5-1 and TRBJ1-2, with 10 positions matching TRBD1. This CDR3 has 16 residues. CDR1 SGHRS and CDR2 YFSETQ come from the germline V gene. V was clipped by 2 bases and J by 4 bases; unmatched bases: 8. CDR3 amino acids: CASSLGTGTGAYGYTF. The CDR3 DNA reads as TGCGCCAGCAGCTTAGGCACCGGGACAGGGGCCTATGGCTACACCTTC.

This sequence joins TRBV28 and TRBJ2-7; a possible D gene is TRBD2 (6 bases). This CDR3 contains 14 residues. V lost 3 bases to trimming and J lost 3 bases, with 12 bases between them. Germline CDR1 reads MDHEN; CDR2 reads SYDVKM. CDR3: CASSFPGSGYEQYF. As DNA, the CDR3 is TGTGCCAGCAGTTTCCCCGGGAGTGGCTACGAGCAGTACTTC.

The rearrangement links TRBV11-2 to TRBJ1-2, with unresolved D. Germline V gene lookup returns CDR1 SGHAT and CDR2 FQNNGV. This CDR3 region has 13 residues. V shed 0 bases and J shed 9 bases, with 11 bases lying between them. The CDR3 nucleotides are TGTGCCAGCAGCTTAGACAGGTCCCTTAGCTACACCTTC. This translates into CASSLDRSLSYTF. Full variable domain (outside the CDR3, taken from reference TRBV11-2 and TRBJ1-2): EAGVAQSPRYKIIEKRQSVAFWCNPISGHATLYWYQQILGQGPKLLIQFQNNGVVDDSQLPKDRFSAERLKGVDSTLKIQPAKLEDSAVYLCASSLDRSLSYTFGSGTRLTVV.

The chain joins TRBV5-1 to TRBJ1-3, with D perhaps matching TRBD1 (6 bases). The CDR3 is 17 residues long. With 5 bases removed from V and 3 bases from J, the gap between germline ends came to 21 bases. From germline, CDR1 is SGHRS and CDR2 YFSETQ. In DNA, the CDR3 is TGCGCCAGCAGTACCTCCTACGGGGGGCGGAATGGAAACACCATATATTTT. It encodes CASSTSYGGRNGNTIYF.

The gene calls are TRBV28 and TRBJ1-6; D may be TRBD1 (6 bases). V lost 5 bases to trimming and J lost 8 bases, with 16 bases between them. The germline V gene encodes CDR1 MDHEN and CDR2 SYDVKM. The CDR3 runs 15 residues. The CDR3 here is CASSPPPGVDSPLHF. CDR3 nucleotides: TGTGCCAGCAGTCCCCCCCCAGGGGTGGATTCACCCCTCCACTTT.

The rearrangement links TRBV9 to TRBJ1-4; a possible D gene is TRBD1 (6 bases). The CDR3 is 15 residues long. The germline V gene encodes CDR1 SGDLS and CDR2 YYNGEE. V was trimmed by 0 bases and J by 8 bases, leaving 14 bases between them. The CDR3 here is CASSVGQVEGEKLFF. The DNA of the CDR3 is TGTGCCAGCAGCGTAGGACAGGTTGAGGGGGAAAAACTGTTTTTT. Full variable domain (rest looked up from reference TRBV9 and TRBJ1-4): DSGVTQTPKHLITATGQRVTLRCSPRSGDLSVYWYQQSLDQGLQFLIQYYNGEERAKGNILERFSAQQFPDLHSELNLSSLELGDSALYFCASSVGQVEGEKLFFGSGTQLSVL.

The J gene is TRBJ2-5, the V gene TRBV3-1 (or the pseudogene TRBV3-2); TRBD2 matches 8 bases. Trimming at V came to 1 base and at J to 2 bases, leaving 9 bases not matched to a gene. The CDR3 length is 17 residues. In germline, CDR1 is LGHDT, CDR2 YNNKEL (reference sequence). The CDR3: CASSQGGGGGRQETQYF. The DNA for the CDR3 is TGTGCCAGCAGCCAAGGAGGTGGCGGGGGGAGGCAAGAGACCCAGTACTTC.

V and J are TRBV6-1 and TRBJ1-2; D gene unclear. The V end lost 1 base, the J end lost 4 bases, and 7 bases lay between the germline ends. Germline V gene sequence: CDR1 MNHNS, CDR2 SASEGT. There are 13 residues in the CDR3. The CDR3: CASSEGGSYGYTF. As DNA, the CDR3 is TGTGCCAGCAGTGAAGGCGGGTCCTATGGCTACACCTTC.

The chain carries TRBV29-1 and TRBJ2-7; 7 bases are shared with TRBD2. CDR1 and CDR2 (germline): SQVTM, ANQGSEA. The trim removed 1 base at V and 3 bases at J, leaving 3 bases unmatched. This CDR3 has 13 residues. The CDR3 spells CSVEAREDYEQYF. CDR3 coding DNA: TGCAGCGTTGAAGCTCGGGAGGACTACGAGCAGTACTTC.

This chain uses TRBV7-2 with TRBJ2-7, with D unresolved. CDR3 size: 15 residues. V lost 1 base, J lost 9 bases, and 19 bases lay in between. Looked up from germline, CDR1 is SGHTA and CDR2 is FQGNSA. The CDR3 nucleotides read TGTGCCAGCAGCTTAGACTCTTCAGGCGTCGACGGGCAGTACTTC. Amino acids: CASSLDSSGVDGQYF.

V and J are TRBV29-1 and TRBJ1-1; TRBD1 might be the D (5 bases). The CDR3 length is 14 residues. Germline loops: CDR1 SQVTM, CDR2 ANQGSEA. The V gene lost 5 bases and the J gene lost 1 base, with 14 bases spanning the gap. The CDR3 loop reads CSVRLGAKNTEAFF. Written as DNA, the CDR3 is TGCAGCGTTCGATTAGGGGCCAAGAACACTGAAGCTTTCTTT.

In its sample, this clone was seen once. This rearrangement joins TRBV7-9 to TRBJ2-7; D ambiguous. V was trimmed by 1 base and J by 7 bases, leaving 14 bases between them. CDR3 length equals 14 residues. CDR1 is SEHNR and CDR2 is FQNEAQ in the germline V gene (reference sequence). The CDR3 protein is CASSLEVPGREQYF. CDR3 in DNA: TGTGCCAGCAGCTTAGAGGTTCCGGGTAGGGAGCAGTACTTC.

This chain connects TRBV18 to TRBJ1-6; 8 positions agree with TRBD1. Germline V gene sequence: CDR1 KGHSH, CDR2 LQKENI. V was clipped by 4 bases and J by 6 bases; unmatched bases: 5. This CDR3 is 15 amino acids long. CDR3 nucleotides: TGTGCCAGCTCACTCCGGGACAGGTCTAATTCACCCCTCCACTTT. This gives the protein CASSLRDRSNSPLHF.

The genes are TRBV9 and TRBJ2-3, with D possibly TRBD1 on 5 matching bases. Per the germline V gene, CDR1 is SGDLS and CDR2 is YYNGEE. Trimming shortened V by 3 bases and J by 5 bases, and 13 bases separated the two germline ends. The CDR3 sequence is 14 residues long. The chain's CDR3 is CASSASGFEDTQYF. The CDR3 region has the DNA TGTGCCAGCAGCGCCTCAGGGTTTGAAGATACGCAGTATTTT. The full variable domain, in which reference TRBV9 and TRBJ2-3 provide the parts outside the CDR3, is DSGVTQTPKHLITATGQRVTLRCSPRSGDLSVYWYQQSLDQGLQFLIQYYNGEERAKGNILERFSAQQFPDLHSELNLSSLELGDSALYFCASSASGFEDTQYFGPGTRLTVL.

V gene TRBV3-1 (or the pseudogene TRBV3-2) combines with J gene TRBJ1-3, with D perhaps matching TRBD1 (5 bases). The CDR3 runs 14 residues. Between the trimmed V and J ends, which lost 4 bases and 4 bases, there was a span of 11 bases. The germline CDR1 and CDR2 sequences are LGHDT and YNNKEL (reference sequence). CDR3 DNA: TGTGCCAGCAGCCCCCCGGGGGTGGGAAACACCATATATTTT. Protein sequence: CASSPPGVGNTIYF.